This record looks at one T cell receptor beta chain sequence and its context. There is no known antigen for this receptor. No qualities accompany the bases; no much larger clone lies one base away. The data derive from a study of T cell changes during pregnancy in multiple sclerosis (dated by TCRdb to the late 2010s). A note on the overall study: Changes in the T cell repertoire over the course of pregnancy were examined in this study in women with multiple sclerosis.

Receptors were amplified or captured by the immunoSEQ multiplex PCR assay. Here the immuneACCESS table is served through TCRdb, limited to in-frame sequences with V and J called. Missing clones are a known gap in these copies; in checked studies unresolved V genes cover under half, and the rest lacks a known reason. The sample contains roughly 45,000 clones, 95% of them found a single time. The top ten constitute almost 6% of the sample. This clonotype was sampled from a female donor with multiple sclerosis, enrolled in a pregnancy study. The source was CD8+ T cells from peripheral blood mononuclear cells, collected in the first trimester of pregnancy.

The CDR3 region: CASSQGGVTDYEQYF. DNA sequence: TGTGCCAGCAGCCAGGGTGGGGTTACAGATTACGAGCAGTACTTC. Recombination joined TRBV7-2 with TRBJ2-7, with TRBD1 as a weak D call on 5 bases. V loses 5 bases, J loses 4 bases, and the germline ends lie 18 bases apart. Including the terminal cysteine and phenylalanine, the CDR3 comprises 15 residues. Just the 45-base CDR3 DNA is kept, in frame starting at base 1. Taken from the germline V gene, the CDR1 and CDR2 loops are SGHTA and FQGNSA.